A single sample is the source of the 7 T cell receptor beta chains below, sequenced in a study of blood T cell repertoires in COVID-19 (dated by TCRdb to the early 2020s). The library came from the immunoSEQ multiplex PCR assay. Held by TCRdb, this immuneACCESS table contains in-frame sequences only and omits some clones. Under half of the omission traces to an unresolved V gene where checked; the cause of the rest is unknown. The sample table records hundreds of thousands of clones; around 90% of these occur just once. The top ten clonotypes cover 1.3% of the sample. What was sequenced was peripheral blood. Receptors were obtained from a man in his sixties or seventies with acute or convalescent COVID-19.

V usage is TRBV13 and J usage is TRBJ2-5, with 7 nucleotides matching TRBD2. This CDR3 has 15 amino acids. Trimming took 4 bases from V and 3 from J; bases not matched to a gene: 8. Germline CDR1 PRHDT, CDR2 FYEKMQ (reference sequence). CDR3 region: CASSSPWGGKETQYF. CDR3 nucleotides: TGTGCCAGCAGCTCCCCTTGGGGGGGGAAAGAGACCCAGTACTTC.

The chain uses TRBV28 and TRBJ1-6, with a possible D match to TRBD1 (5 bases). Looked up from germline, CDR1 is MDHEN and CDR2 is SYDVKM. This CDR3 region has 14 residues. With 5 bases removed from V and 6 bases from J, the gap between germline ends came to 11 bases. CDR3 residues: CASSTDSVNSPLHF. The CDR3 coding sequence is TGTGCCAGCAGTACTGACAGTGTTAATTCACCCCTCCACTTT.

V is TRBV2 and J is TRBJ1-1, with TRBD1 matching 7 bases. The CDR3 covers 15 residues. Germline V CDR1 and CDR2: SNHLY, FYNNEI. Trimming took 3 bases from V and 3 from J; bases not matched to a gene: 7. CDR3 bases: TGTGCCAGCAGTGACAAGGGGGCGCGGTACACTGAAGCTTTCTTT. It yields the protein CASSDKGARYTEAFF.

This clone was recorded only once. This chain connects TRBV6-5 to TRBJ1-3, with D possibly matching TRBD1 (5 bases). CDR1 MNHEY and CDR2 SVGAGI come from the germline V gene. The V end lost 5 bases, the J end lost 0 bases, and 11 bases lay between the germline ends. The CDR3 runs to 15 residues. Here the CDR3 reads CASSTTDNSGNTIYF. CDR3 DNA: TGTGCCAGCAGTACGACAGACAACTCTGGAAACACCATATATTTT.

This clone was picked up a small number of times. The V and J genes are TRBV15 and TRBJ1-6; 8 bases line up with TRBD1. This CDR3 is 13 amino acids long. Per the germline V gene, CDR1 is LNHNV and CDR2 is YYDKDF (reference sequence). Trimming at V came to 6 bases and at J to 9 bases, leaving 4 bases not matched to a gene. The CDR3, as DNA: TGTGCCACCAGGCAGGGGACAGGTTCACCCCTCCACTTT. Translation: CATRQGTGSPLHF.

The V gene is TRBV6-4, the J gene TRBJ1-3, with D possibly TRBD1 on 5 matching bases. The CDR3 sequence is 14 residues long. The ends were cut back, 5 bases at V and 2 bases at J, with 10 bases in the middle. The V gene's germline CDR1 is MRHNA and CDR2 SNTAGT. CDR3 in DNA: TGTGCCAGCAGTCGGGAGGACACTGGAAACACCATATATTTT. Translation gives CASSREDTGNTIYF.

The V gene is TRBV5-6, the J gene TRBJ1-4, with D uncertain. The CDR3 runs 14 residues. V lost 3 bases and J 4 bases, leaving 10 bases between the germline ends. Per germline, CDR1 SGHDT and CDR2 YYEEEE. The CDR3 nucleotides are TGTGCCAGCAGCTCCACTTTCTTTAATGAAAAACTGTTTTTT. Translating gives CASSSTFFNEKLFF.